Given below is one TCR beta chain in context. Its antigen specificity is not known. No quality values exist for individual bases; no much larger clone is one base distant. Each donor gave one peripheral blood draw, approximately 0.11 L on average, collected into heparinised tubes. A BD FACSAria II was used to sort naive, central memory, regulatory and stem cell-like memory CD4+ T cells with a panel that included CD45RO, CCR7, CD25, CD127, CD95 and CD27. A purity above 98% was achieved for all sorted populations. PBMCs were separated immediately by Lymphoprep density gradient centrifugation and were stained directly, without being cultured. So that batch effects would be minimized, each experiment stained and sorted samples in pairs, pairing one healthy donor with one patient. This record belongs to a study of beta chain features in type 1 diabetes (dated by TCRdb to 2017 to 2018). Concerning the study at large: Patients and healthy donors did not differ in mean age, gender distribution, total cell number or subset yield. A total of 85 million to 140 million sorted cells were examined across all samples, and the number of cells per subset was strongly correlated with RNA yield. In the study, recently diagnosed type 1 diabetes patients and matched healthy donors were compared on the TCRB repertoires of their sorted circulating CD4+ T cell subsets. Regulatory and stem cell-like memory subsets were obtained from only 8 patients and about 8 healthy donors, while naive and central memory subsets were obtained from all 30 or so donors. Points the paper makes about the study in general: At VDJ recombination sites, patients with type 1 diabetes made fewer insertions and deleted more nucleotides, a pattern implying thymic rearrangement abnormalities. The naive, central memory and regulatory TCRB repertoires appeared to resemble one another more closely among patients than among healthy donors. HLA sub-analyses involved small numbers of individuals, so any influence of HLA type on TCRB rearrangement remained unresolved. Type 1 diabetes patients showed a moderate but significant shortening of TCRB CDR3 length in all four CD4+ subsets. PCR might favor shorter templates, but patient and control samples were amplified and corrected together, so any skew would affect both groups equally. Sequencing cDNA rather than genomic DNA could over-represent highly expressing activated cells, although activation and CD3 levels did not differ between groups.

From the cysteine through the phenylalanine, the CDR3 covers 15 amino acids. Only the CDR3 portion is preserved as DNA: 45 bases, with reading frame beginning at the first base. V is reduced by 3 bases and J by 4 bases, leaving a spacing of 15 bases between them. The CDR1 and CDR2 encoded by the germline V gene are SGHTA and FQGNSA. All of the isolated RNA was reverse transcribed with the High Capacity cDNA Reverse Transcription Kit, so expressed TCRB transcripts were sequenced. Deep immunoSEQ sequencing was performed on naive, central memory and regulatory T cell samples, with an average of about 3.6 million total reads per sample. After sorted cells were lysed in RLT buffer, RNA was extracted with DNase-treated RNeasy Micro or Mini kits, with the choice depending on cell number. Each cell subset was processed on its own to prevent cross-contamination, while patient and healthy donor samples were processed together. The immunoSEQ multiplex PCR was used to amplify TCRB sequences from cDNA, generating 87-bp fragments that spanned the CDR3 region. The amplicons were sequenced using the Illumina HiSeq platform. In the authors' own workflow: Synthetic template baselines were used to correct PCR bias computationally, reads within Hamming distance 2 were collapsed together, and singletons that could not be merged were discarded. By aligning reads against IMGT, V, D and J genes, CDR3 length, and insertions or deletions at six rearrangement sites were assigned. Clonotype counts were normalized to sorted cell number within each subset before computing true diversity and Gini coefficients with the tcR R package. The overlap coefficient, calculated on TCRB nucleotide sequences, was used to measure repertoire sharing. As a proxy for the pre-selection repertoire, out-of-frame TCRB sequences from naive cells were analyzed. Not all clones reach the TCRdb copy of this immuneACCESS table, which keeps in-frame sequences only. Checked studies attribute under half of the gap to unresolved V genes and leave the rest unexplained. V, J and clone size derive from that table, while D and trimming were established from the DNA sequence. Here the sample has more than 550,000 clones; roughly an eighth occur a single time. The biggest ten clones account for roughly 0.04% of the sample.

The source material was naive CD4+ T cells from blood. The sample's cell subset or site label is to be understood as: true naive CD4+ T cells. This clonotype originated in a man aged 18 to 30 with type 1 diabetes. The chain joins TRBV7-2 to TRBJ2-5, with the identity of the D gene unclear. The CDR3 has the sequence CASSFQSALGETQYF. At the DNA level, the sequence is TGTGCCAGCAGCTTTCAAAGCGCCTTAGGAGAGACCCAGTACTTC.